This T cell receptor beta chain was captured by sequencing in a study of T cells in Graves' hyperthyroidism and ophthalmopathy. TCR beta CDR3 region amplification was performed from RNA transcripts. HTBI primers drove first-round RT-PCR of the TCR CDR3. Each CDR3 protein is one row after TCRdb ran MiXCR on the multiplex PCR reads. The table shows about 640,000 distinct CDR3 sequences, with roughly 20% occurring only once. The sequenced sample consisted of blood. This clonotype was obtained from a man between 25 and 39 years old with Graves' ophthalmopathy.

The CDR3 nucleotides are TGTGCCACCAGCAGGACCGGACAGGGCATAAACTATGGCTACACCTTC. Translated, it gives CATSRTGQGINYGYTF. V and J are TRBV15 and TRBJ1-2; 8 positions match TRBD1. The V and J ends lost 3 bases and 2 bases, in that order; junction bases with no gene match: 8. The CDR3 length is 16 residues. Germline CDR1 LNHNV, CDR2 YYDKDF (reference sequence).